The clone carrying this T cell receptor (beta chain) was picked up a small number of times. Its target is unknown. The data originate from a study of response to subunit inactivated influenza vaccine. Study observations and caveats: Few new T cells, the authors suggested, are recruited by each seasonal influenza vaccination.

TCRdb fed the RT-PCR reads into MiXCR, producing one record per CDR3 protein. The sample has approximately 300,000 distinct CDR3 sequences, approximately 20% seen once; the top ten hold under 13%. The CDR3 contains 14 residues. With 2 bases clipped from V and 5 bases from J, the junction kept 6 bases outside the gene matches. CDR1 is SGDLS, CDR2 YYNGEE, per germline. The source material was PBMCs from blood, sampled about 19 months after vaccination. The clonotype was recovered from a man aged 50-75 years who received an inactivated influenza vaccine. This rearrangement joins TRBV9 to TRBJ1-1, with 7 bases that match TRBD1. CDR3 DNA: TGTGCCAGCAGCGTTGACAGGGTTCGAACTGAAGCTTTCTTT. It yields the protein CASSVDRVRTEAFF.